Shown below are 10 T cell receptor beta chains from a single sample sequenced in a study of beta chain features in type 1 diabetes. The study, taken as a whole, reports: Moderately but significantly shorter TCRB CDR3s were found in Type 1 diabetes patients in all four CD4+ subsets.

These receptors have no identified antigens. Of the isolated RNA, all was reverse transcribed, and so the sequenced material was expressed TCRB transcripts. Data came from immunoSEQ multiplex PCR; TCRdb stores just in-frame clones and leaves some out. The sample consists of approximately 57,000 clones, around 50% of them appearing once. Material: Tregs from blood. The receptor source for this set is a woman aged 35 to 49 with type 1 diabetes.

The V and J genes are TRBV11-2 and TRBJ1-5, with a tentative D call TRBD1 (5 bases). V was trimmed by 5 bases and J by 5 bases, leaving 10 bases between them. This CDR3 has 13 residues. Per germline, CDR1 SGHAT and CDR2 FQNNGV. The CDR3 DNA sequence: TGTGCCAGCAGCGTCGACAGAGATCAGCCCCAGCATTTT. It specifies CASSVDRDQPQHF.

V is TRBV5-5 and J is TRBJ1-4; D is perhaps TRBD1 (5 bases). This CDR3 has 14 residues. V lost 1 base, J lost 8 bases, and 12 bases lay in between. Germline CDR1 reads SGHKS; CDR2 reads YYEKEE (reference sequence). The CDR3 here is CASSLPGVEEKLFF. CDR3 nucleotide sequence: TGTGCCAGCAGCTTGCCGGGGGTAGAGGAAAAACTGTTTTTT.

The chain uses TRBV6-6 and TRBJ2-3, with 7 bases lining up with TRBD2. The CDR3 has 14 amino acids. After removal of 7 bases from V and 5 bases from J, the junction contained 9 bases not matched to a gene. Germline V gene data show CDR1 as MNHNY and CDR2 as SVGAGI (reference sequence). In DNA, the CDR3 is TGTGCCAGCAAACTGCTAGCGGTGGGAGATACGCAGTATTTT. The encoded protein is CASKLLAVGDTQYF.

Turning to this clone: Sequence at one end of the junction differs from germline and may be a read error. CDR3 sequence reads: CASSQMGQRYEKLFF. CDR3 DNA: TGCGCCAGCAGCCAGATGGGACAGAGATATGAAAAACTGTTTTTT. The chain joins TRBV7-9 to TRBJ1-4; 7 nucleotides match TRBD1. This CDR3 is 15 amino acids long. The germline V gene has CDR1 SEHNR and CDR2 FQNEAQ (reference sequence).

The rearrangement uses TRBV30 and TRBJ2-1; D gene ambiguous. Trimming removed 2 bases at V and 4 bases at J, with 3 bases between. The germline V gene has CDR1 GTSNPN and CDR2 SVGIG (reference sequence). This CDR3 is built from 11 residues. The CDR3 sequence: CAWSPYNEQFF. The CDR3 region has the DNA TGTGCCTGGAGTCCATACAATGAGCAGTTCTTC.

The CDR3 loop reads CASSQDPAGINEKLFF. The CDR3 DNA is TGCGCCAGCAGCCAAGATCCGGCAGGGATCAATGAAAAACTGTTTTTT. V gene TRBV4-1 combines with J gene TRBJ1-4; D perhaps matches TRBD1 (5 bases). Germline assignment: CDR1 MGHRA and CDR2 YSYEKL. Trimming removed 0 bases at V and 5 bases at J, with 13 bases between. This CDR3 is 16 amino acids long.

V usage is TRBV29-1 and J usage is TRBJ2-7; no definite D call. Germline V lookup: CDR1 SQVTM, CDR2 ANQGSEA. Trimming removed 4 bases at V and 3 bases at J, with 10 bases between. This CDR3 is built from 12 residues. DNA for the CDR3: TGCAGCGTTGGTCAAGCGTTCTACGAGCAGTACTTC. Residues: CSVGQAFYEQYF.

This clone was observed a handful of times. The chain recombines TRBV5-1 with TRBJ2-7, with a weak D call TRBD1 (5 bases). This CDR3 region has 13 residues. Trimming left V 2 bases short and J 5 bases short, with 11 bases between. Germline CDR1 reads SGHRS; CDR2 reads YFSETQ. The CDR3 DNA is TGCGCCAGCAGCTTTCAGGGATCGAACGAGCAGTACTTC. Its translation is CASSFQGSNEQYF.

This sequence joins TRBV21-1 and TRBJ1-1. TRBV21-1 is a known pseudogene. CDR3 size: 13 residues. CDR3 amino acids: CASSKAGGTEAFF. Here the CDR3 DNA reads TGTGCCAGCAGCAAAGCGGGAGGCACTGAAGCTTTCTTT.

The sample holds a few counts of this clone. This rearrangement joins TRBV7-2 to TRBJ1-1, with a tentative D call TRBD1 (5 bases). CDR1 and CDR2 from the germline V gene are SGHTA and FQGNSA. CDR3 length equals 15 residues. Trimming left V 3 bases short and J 2 bases short, with 13 bases between. CDR3 in amino acids: CASSFLWDSNTEAFF. In DNA form, the CDR3 reads TGTGCCAGCAGCTTCCTTTGGGACTCCAACACTGAAGCTTTCTTT.